The 17 T cell receptor beta chains below were found in one sample sequenced in a study of T cells in Graves' hyperthyroidism and ophthalmopathy. RNA transcripts served as the template for amplifying TCR beta CDR3 regions. With the HTBI primer set, the TCR CDR3 went through a first round of RT-PCR. TCRdb itself ran the multiplex PCR reads through MiXCR, one entry per CDR3 protein. This sample yields hundreds of thousands of distinct CDR3 sequences, of which about a fifth are seen a single time; 30% to 40% belongs to the top ten. The sequenced sample consisted of blood. The receptors were sampled from a man younger than 40 with Graves' ophthalmopathy.

This clonotype occurred a few times. This chain joins TRBV19 and TRBJ2-5; tentative D call: TRBD2 (5 bases). CDR1 is LNHDA, CDR2 SQIVND, per germline (reference sequence). CDR3 size: 15 residues. V lost 4 bases, J lost 1 base, and 13 bases lay in between. The CDR3 spells CASSTSTGVQETQYF. CDR3 DNA sequence: TGTGCCAGTAGTACTTCAACCGGGGTCCAAGAGACCCAGTACTTC.

The V and J genes are TRBV19 and TRBJ2-1, with D tentatively TRBD2 (6 bases). The V end lost 7 bases, the J end lost 7 bases, and 20 bases lay between the germline ends. The germline V gene has CDR1 LNHDA and CDR2 SQIVND (reference sequence). The CDR3 extends over 15 amino acids. The CDR3 loop reads CASTPRTGESNEQFF. DNA for the CDR3: TGTGCCAGTACCCCTAGGACGGGGGAAAGTAATGAGCAGTTCTTC.

This clonotype was counted only a few times. As DNA, the CDR3 is TGTGCCAGCAGTTACGAGGCGGGACTAGCGAAGACCCAGTACTTC. Its translation: CASSYEAGLAKTQYF. The chain has TRBV6-5 and TRBJ2-5; 10 nucleotides line up with TRBD2. With 2 bases clipped from V and 6 bases from J, the junction kept 6 bases outside the gene matches. The germline V gene has CDR1 MNHEY and CDR2 SVGAGI. The CDR3 runs 15 residues.

This clonotype was counted many times. The CDR3 sequence is CSVHSGYEQYF. The CDR3 DNA sequence: TGCAGTGTCCACAGTGGCTACGAGCAGTACTTC. The rearrangement links TRBV20-1 to TRBJ2-7; no clear D gene. Looked up from germline, CDR1 is DFQATT and CDR2 is SNEGSKA (reference sequence). CDR3 length: 11 residues. V was shortened by 7 bases and J by 3 bases, with 10 bases between the two germline ends.

This clonotype has more than one count but fewer than ten. V usage is TRBV19 and J usage is TRBJ1-5; TRBD1 might be the D (5 bases). V lost 5 bases and J lost 3, with 17 bases in between. The length of the CDR3 is 16 residues. Germline V lookup: CDR1 LNHDA, CDR2 SQIVND (reference sequence). The chain's CDR3 is CASSSYEGTINQPQHF. The CDR3 nucleotides are TGTGCCAGTAGTTCCTATGAAGGGACCATCAATCAGCCCCAGCATTTT.

This clonotype was recorded a few times. The chain recombines TRBV10-3 with TRBJ1-6; D is unresolved. Germline CDR1 and CDR2: ENHRY and SYGVKD. V lost 7 bases and J lost 10, with 14 bases in between. The CDR3 is made up of 13 amino acids. The CDR3 DNA reads as TGTGCCATCACCAACGGAGGGCGGTCACCCCTCCACTTT. Amino acids: CAITNGGRSPLHF.

The V call is TRBV28, the J call TRBJ2-7; 12 bases line up with TRBD2. Trimming took 6 bases from V and 6 from J; bases not matched to a gene: 3. From germline, CDR1 is MDHEN and CDR2 SYDVKM. This CDR3 region has 13 residues. CDR3 loop: CASRSSGRAEQYF. The CDR3 DNA reads TGTGCCAGCAGGTCTAGCGGGAGGGCCGAGCAGTACTTC. Combining the CDR3 with reference TRBV28 and TRBJ2-7 gives the whole variable domain DVKVTQSSRYLVKRTGEKVFLECVQDMDHENMFWYRQDPGLGLRLIYFSYDVKMKEKGDIPEGYSVSREKKERFSLILESASTNQTSMYLCASRSSGRAEQYFGPGTRLTVT.

Only a few counts were recorded for this clonotype. This chain joins TRBV10-3 and TRBJ2-1, with 13 bases that match TRBD2. Trimming removed 11 bases from V and 7 bases from J; junction bases left unmatched: 17. Germline CDR1 is ENHRY and CDR2 is SYGVKD. This CDR3 is 17 amino acids long. CDR3 sequence: CAARGRETSGGQNEQFF. CDR3 sequence (DNA): TGTGCCGCCCGAGGCAGGGAGACTAGCGGGGGGCAGAATGAGCAGTTCTTC.

This sequence joins TRBV3-1 and TRBJ2-1, with 8 bases matching TRBD2. The V gene's germline CDR1 is LGHDT and CDR2 YNNKEL (reference sequence). After removal of 1 base from V and 4 bases from J, the junction contained 3 bases not matched to a gene. This CDR3 has 15 residues. The CDR3 coding sequence is TGTGCCAGCAGCCAAGCGGCTAGCGGGTACAATGAGCAGTTCTTC. It specifies CASSQAASGYNEQFF.

This sequence joins TRBV12-3 or TRBV12-4 and TRBJ2-1, with D tentatively TRBD1 (6 bases). Trimming removed 6 bases from V and 5 bases from J, with 14 bases in between. This CDR3 spans 14 amino acids. The CDR3 reads CASRRQGQHNEQFF. The CDR3 DNA reads TGTGCCAGCAGGCGGCAGGGGCAACACAATGAGCAGTTCTTC.

The CDR3 here is CASSYSGESSGNTIYF. CDR3 sequence (DNA): TGTGCCAGCAGTTACTCGGGGGAGAGCTCTGGAAACACCATATATTTT. The V and J genes are TRBV6-5 and TRBJ1-3; a possible D gene is TRBD1 (5 bases). V was cut by 0 bases and J by 0 bases, with 9 bases left in between. The CDR3 is 16 residues long. Germline assignment: CDR1 MNHEY and CDR2 SVGAGI.

The sample holds many counts of this clonotype. The V gene is TRBV7-2, the J gene TRBJ2-3; maybe TRBD1 (5 bases). V lost 6 bases, J lost 0 bases, and 16 bases lay in between. The CDR3 has 16 amino acids. The germline CDR1 and CDR2 sequences are SGHTA and FQGNSA. The CDR3 spells CASSPQGRSSTDTQYF. The CDR3 DNA sequence: TGTGCCAGCAGTCCCCAGGGCCGATCTAGCACAGATACGCAGTATTTT. The full variable domain, with the rest looked up from reference TRBV7-2 and TRBJ2-3, is GAGVSQSPSNKVTEKGKDVELRCDPISGHTALYWYRQSLGQGLEFLIYFQGNSAPDKSGLPSDRFSAERTGGSVSTLTIQRTQQEDSAVYLCASSPQGRSSTDTQYFGPGTRLTVL.

This clonotype has a single count. The CDR3 spells CASSIADSYNEQFF. The DNA of the CDR3 is TGTGCCAGTAGTATAGCGGACTCTTACAATGAGCAGTTCTTC. J is TRBJ2-1 and V is TRBV19, with D perhaps TRBD2 (5 bases). This CDR3 has 14 residues. The V and J ends lost 1 base and 4 bases respectively, with 8 bases between them. The germline V gene encodes CDR1 LNHDA and CDR2 SQIVND (reference sequence).

The V call is TRBV7-8, the J call TRBJ2-3, with TRBD2 identical over 7 bases. Losses at the gene ends were 3 bases for V and 5 bases for J; bases not matched to a gene: 8. CDR3 size: 15 residues. The germline gives CDR1 SGHVS, CDR2 FQNEAQ. CDR3 sequence: CASSFGPSGIDTQYF. The DNA for the CDR3 is TGTGCCAGCAGCTTCGGGCCTAGCGGCATAGATACGCAGTATTTT.

In its sample, this clonotype was seen many times. The chain recombines TRBV20-1 with TRBJ2-7, with 9 nucleotides matching TRBD2. Germline-derived CDR1 and CDR2 are DFQATT and SNEGSKA (reference sequence). After removal of 6 bases from V and 4 bases from J, the junction contained 4 bases not matched to a gene. The CDR3 sequence is 12 residues long. In nucleotides, the CDR3 is TGCAGTGCAGTAGCGGGAGTATACGAGCAGTACTTC. This translates into CSAVAGVYEQYF.

This clonotype was seen ten or more times. The V and J genes are TRBV7-2 and TRBJ2-5; 7 nucleotides agree with TRBD1. Germline V lookup: CDR1 SGHTA, CDR2 FQGNSA. The CDR3 extends over 15 amino acids. V shed 3 bases, J shed 2 bases, and the junction held 6 bases outside the gene matches. The CDR3 region is CASSFQPGQQETQYF. In nucleotides, the CDR3 is TGTGCCAGCAGCTTCCAACCGGGACAGCAAGAGACCCAGTACTTC.

This clonotype showed up just a few times. The chain uses TRBV28 and TRBJ1-5, with D hard to call. The CDR3 totals 12 residues. The V gene lost 6 bases and the J gene lost 7 bases, with 10 bases spanning the gap. Germline V gene sequence: CDR1 MDHEN, CDR2 SYDVKM. The CDR3 sequence: CASRPGGQPQHF. CDR3 sequence (DNA): TGTGCCAGCAGACCGGGAGGACAGCCCCAGCATTTT.